A selection of T cell receptor beta chains follows, all from one sample in a study of molecular identifiers for immune sequencing clone quantification. Via MiXCR, TCRdb re-called the PCR reads, giving one row per CDR3 protein. The sample records 55,000 to 75,000 distinct CDR3 sequences, 18% being singletons. Material for sequencing was naive CD8+ T cells from blood, with Jurkat cell RNA spiked in. These receptors came from a human donor in good health. Some libraries in this study had Jurkat cell RNA spiked in. Both conserved end residues are part of each CDR3. The D gene is left open where the match is weak. Part of the rows lack a size; the others show once, few, many or a class for expanded clones.

J gene | D gene | clone size | V gene | CDR3 DNA | CDR3 protein
TRBJ2-3 | TRBD2 | many | TRBV6-2/TRBV6-3 | TGTGCCAGCAGTTTCGTCGGCGGGAGCGGCTGGAACACAGATACGCAGTATTTT | CASSFVGGSGWNTDTQYF
TRBJ2-7 | TRBD2 | many | TRBV19 | TGTGCCAGTACCCCGACTAGCGGGAGTATCTACGAGCAGTACTTC | CASTPTSGSIYEQYF
TRBJ2-3 | NA | many | TRBV6-1 | TGTGCCAGCACCTTGTGGACGGGAGGCACAGATACGCAGTATTTT | CASTLWTGGTDTQYF
TRBJ2-7 | NA | NA | TRBV5-3 | TGTGCCAGCAGCTCGAAACCGAGACAGAGGACTCCGTACAGATACGAGCAGTACTTC | CASSSKPRQRTPYRYEQYF
TRBJ2-7 | NA | few | TRBV27 | TGTGCCAGCAGTTTTGTGGACAGAGCCTACGAGCAGTACTTC | CASSFVDRAYEQYF
TRBJ2-3 | TRBD2 | many | TRBV3-1 | TGTGCCAGCAGCCAAGGGGACTACACAGATACGCAGTATTTT | CASSQGDYTDTQYF
TRBJ2-7 | NA | many | TRBV27 | TGTGCCAGCAGTTTAGTAGCGGTCAGCTCCTACGAGCAGTACTTC | CASSLVAVSSYEQYF
TRBJ1-3 | TRBD1 | many | TRBV27 | TGTGCCAGCAGTACCCTGCGGGACAGGAGAGAACTAAACACCATATATTTT | CASSTLRDRRELNTIYF
TRBJ2-7 | NA | few | TRBV9 | TGTGCCAGCAGCGGGCGGACGAATACCTACGAGCAGTACTTC | CASSGRTNTYEQYF
TRBJ2-3 | NA | few | TRBV7-8 | TGTGCCAGCAGCTTAGGGGATCTAAATACGCAGTATTTT | CASSLGDLNTQYF
TRBJ2-7 | NA | medium-sized | TRBV23-1 | TGCGCCAGCAGTCAAAGGGCGGACCCGGTTAGCCTACCTCGTAACCACGAGCAGTACTTC | CASSQRADPVSLPRNHEQYF
TRBJ2-7 | NA | NA | TRBV27 | TGTGCCAGCCGTGTAGGGTACGAGCAGTACTTC | CASRVGYEQYF
TRBJ2-7 | TRBD1 | many | TRBV20-1 | TGCAGTGCTAGTCAAGATCGAGGGGGCATCTACGAGCAGTACTTC | CSASQDRGGIYEQYF
TRBJ1-6 | NA | NA | TRBV4-1 | TGCGCCAGCAGCCAAGAACGTGGACCCAATAATTCACCCCTCCACTTT | CASSQERGPNNSPLHF
TRBJ2-7 | NA | many | TRBV4-1 | TGCGCCAGCAGCCACCCCGGACAGAATGAGCAGTACTTC | CASSHPGQNEQYF
TRBJ2-7 | NA | many | TRBV10-1 | TGCGCCAGCAGTGAGTCCGGGGCTATCTACGAGCAGTACTTC | CASSESGAIYEQYF